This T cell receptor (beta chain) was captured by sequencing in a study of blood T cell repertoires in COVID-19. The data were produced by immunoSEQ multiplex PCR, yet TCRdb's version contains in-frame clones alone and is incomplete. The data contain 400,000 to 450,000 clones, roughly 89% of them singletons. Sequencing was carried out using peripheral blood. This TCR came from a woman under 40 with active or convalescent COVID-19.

Written as DNA, the CDR3 is TGTGCCAGCAGCCAAGTCAGTTGGAACTATGGCTACACCTTC. Translation gives CASSQVSWNYGYTF. The V call is TRBV3-1 (or the pseudogene TRBV3-2), the J call TRBJ1-2, with D unclear. The CDR3 contains 14 residues. The V end lost 1 base, the J end lost 2 bases, and 8 bases lay between the germline ends. Germline V gene sequence: CDR1 LGHDT, CDR2 YNNKEL (reference sequence).